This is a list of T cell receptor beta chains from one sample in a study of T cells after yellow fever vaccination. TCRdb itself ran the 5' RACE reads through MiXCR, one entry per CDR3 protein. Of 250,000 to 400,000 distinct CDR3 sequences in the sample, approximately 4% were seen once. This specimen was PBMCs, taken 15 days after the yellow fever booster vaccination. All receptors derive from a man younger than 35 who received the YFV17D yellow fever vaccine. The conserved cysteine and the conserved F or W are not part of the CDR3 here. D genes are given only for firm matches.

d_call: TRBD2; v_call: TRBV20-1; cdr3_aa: SARDVGSGGQVEQF
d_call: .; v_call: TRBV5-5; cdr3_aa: ASLTRFSLNTEAF
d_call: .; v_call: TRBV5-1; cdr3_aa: ASSPRRPQETQY
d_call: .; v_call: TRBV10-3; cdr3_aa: AISGAGPGLSPLH
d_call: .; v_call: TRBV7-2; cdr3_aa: ASSLGAGPWYGYT
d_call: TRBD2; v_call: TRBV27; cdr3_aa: ASSWTSEAYEQY
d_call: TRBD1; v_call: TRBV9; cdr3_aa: ASSVDRGLKGEKLF
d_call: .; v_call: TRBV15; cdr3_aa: ATSVPGYEQY
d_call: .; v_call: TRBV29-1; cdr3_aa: SVELATASTDTQY
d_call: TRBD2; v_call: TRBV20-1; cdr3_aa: SATLAGLSTDTQY
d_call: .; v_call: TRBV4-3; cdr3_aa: ASSQDIGDYEQY
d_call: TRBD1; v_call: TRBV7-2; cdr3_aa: ASSMAGTGRNQPQH
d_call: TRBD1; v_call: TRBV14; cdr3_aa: ASSQDRGHGDTQY
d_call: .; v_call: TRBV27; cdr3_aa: ASSSPNDRSEAF
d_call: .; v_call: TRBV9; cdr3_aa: ASSKGRWGPLTGANVLT
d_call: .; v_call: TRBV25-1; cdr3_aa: ASSEWDGAYGYT
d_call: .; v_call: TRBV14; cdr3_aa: ARFYEQY
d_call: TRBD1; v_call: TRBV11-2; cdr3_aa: ASSSDRFTDTQY
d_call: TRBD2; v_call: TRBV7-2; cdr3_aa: ASSLAVAGATDTQY
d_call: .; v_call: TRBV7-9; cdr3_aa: ASNREGGNTIY
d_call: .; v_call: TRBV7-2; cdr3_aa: ASSPRNQGGERTQY
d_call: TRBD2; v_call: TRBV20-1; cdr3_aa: SPSGGDREQY
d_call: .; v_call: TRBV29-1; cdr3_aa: SVQWGPRANYGYT
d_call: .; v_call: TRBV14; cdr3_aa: ASSQGVGKGMANEKLF
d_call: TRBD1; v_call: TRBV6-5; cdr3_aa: ASRSGGYYTDTQY
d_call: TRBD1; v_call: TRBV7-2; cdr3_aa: ASSFGTGANTEAF
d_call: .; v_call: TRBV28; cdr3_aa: ASSFHGVAKNIQY
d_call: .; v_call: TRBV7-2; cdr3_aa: ASSLNAGNTIY
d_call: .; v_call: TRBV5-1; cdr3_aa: ASSLVSTGGSEQY
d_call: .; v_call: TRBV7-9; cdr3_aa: ASSPSYEQY
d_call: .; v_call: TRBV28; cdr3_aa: ASSLRGFEQY
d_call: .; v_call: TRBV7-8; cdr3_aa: ASSLRMGTAIYEQY
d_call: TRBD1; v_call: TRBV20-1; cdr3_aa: SARDRVNTEAF
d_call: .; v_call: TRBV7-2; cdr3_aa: ASSLWEVTEAF
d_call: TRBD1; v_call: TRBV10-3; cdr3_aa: AISETSGTGGDTEAF
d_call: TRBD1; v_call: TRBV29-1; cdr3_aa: SAGQGITYNEQF
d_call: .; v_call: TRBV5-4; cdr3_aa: ASSAGTVHFWETQY
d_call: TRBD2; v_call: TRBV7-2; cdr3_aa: ASSPMASGGARNEQF
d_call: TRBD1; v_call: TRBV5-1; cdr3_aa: ASKGQVDTEAF
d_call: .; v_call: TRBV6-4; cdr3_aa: ASSEGTGELF
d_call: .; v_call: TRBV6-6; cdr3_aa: ASAQGYEGNTIY
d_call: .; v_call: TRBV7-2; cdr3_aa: ASSLVGTQY
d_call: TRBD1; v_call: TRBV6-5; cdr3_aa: ASSRQGGDQPQH
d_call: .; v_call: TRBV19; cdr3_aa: ASSIDRGRGQETQY
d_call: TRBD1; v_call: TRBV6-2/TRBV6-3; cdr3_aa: ASSYRDRGEQY
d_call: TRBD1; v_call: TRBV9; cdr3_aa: ASSVDRASYNEQF
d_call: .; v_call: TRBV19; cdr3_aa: ASSISPAEETQY
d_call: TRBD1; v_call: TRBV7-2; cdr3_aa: ASSPTGSTEAF
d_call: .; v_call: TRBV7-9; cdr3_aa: ASSLNSVYQETQY
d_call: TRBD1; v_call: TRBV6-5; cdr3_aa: ASSYSYRGEVNEQF
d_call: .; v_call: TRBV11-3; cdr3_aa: ASSFTGLTEAF
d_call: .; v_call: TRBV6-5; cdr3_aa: ASSRYSGQETQY
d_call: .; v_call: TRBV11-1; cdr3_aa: ASSWGFYEQY
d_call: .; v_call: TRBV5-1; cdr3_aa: ASSSLGSSGNTIY
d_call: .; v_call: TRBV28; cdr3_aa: ASSFRVVTGELF
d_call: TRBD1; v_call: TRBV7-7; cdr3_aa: ASSSGTGGLGTDTQY
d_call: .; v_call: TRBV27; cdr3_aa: ASSWGPTDTQY
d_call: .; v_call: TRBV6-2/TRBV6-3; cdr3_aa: ASSLTGRSGANVLT
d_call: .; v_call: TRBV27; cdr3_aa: ASTLNPGLGDTQY